The clone carrying this TCR beta chain was observed many times. Its antigen is unknown. These data are taken from a study of T-cell reconstitution after alpha-beta-depleted transplantation in children. V was clipped by 3 bases and J by 8 bases; unmatched bases: 3. The germline CDR1 and CDR2 sequences are KGHDR and SFDVKD. The CDR3 is 14 amino acids. Findings of the study overall: Diversity of TCRbeta at day 60 was high in some patients, arising from surviving recipient T cells and thymic progenitors. T cells produced anew were the main source of T-cell counts and diversity one year after transplant. The origin of alpha-beta T cells about two months after transplant was reportedly several hundred expanded graft clones.

Unique molecular identifiers were incorporated when the TCRbeta library was constructed. In TCRdb, the PCR reads were re-called with MiXCR into one record per CDR3 protein. This sample has 700,000 or so distinct CDR3 sequences; around 13% occur once, and the top ten carry approximately 0.8%. This specimen consisted of PBMCs, obtained before TCRalphabeta/CD19-depleted stem cell transplant. The chain couples TRBV24-1 to TRBJ2-2; 9 bases agree with TRBD1. The receptor comes from a girl aged 2 to 10 with congenital amegakaryocytic thrombocytopenia, due to receive a stem cell transplant. The CDR3: CATSDTDRGGELFF. The CDR3 DNA sequence: TGTGCCACCAGTGATACGGACAGGGGAGGGGAGCTGTTTTTT.